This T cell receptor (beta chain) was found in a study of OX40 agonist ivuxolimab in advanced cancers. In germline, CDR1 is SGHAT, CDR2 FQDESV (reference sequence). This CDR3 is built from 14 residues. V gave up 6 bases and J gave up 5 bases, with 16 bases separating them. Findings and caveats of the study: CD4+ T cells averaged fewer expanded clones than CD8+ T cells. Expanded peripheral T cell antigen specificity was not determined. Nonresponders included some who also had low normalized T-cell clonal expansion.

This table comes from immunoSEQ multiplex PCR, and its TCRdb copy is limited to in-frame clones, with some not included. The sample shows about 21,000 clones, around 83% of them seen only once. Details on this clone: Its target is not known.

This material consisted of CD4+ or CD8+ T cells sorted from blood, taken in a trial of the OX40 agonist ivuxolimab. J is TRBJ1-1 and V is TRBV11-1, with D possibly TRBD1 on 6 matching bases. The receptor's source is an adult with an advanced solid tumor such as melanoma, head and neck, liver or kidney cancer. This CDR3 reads CASSGLRGYTEAFF. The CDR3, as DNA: TGTGCCAGCAGTGGGCTCAGGGGATATACTGAAGCTTTCTTT.